The clone carrying this T cell receptor (beta chain) was seen repeatedly, ten times or more. No antigen is known for it. This sample stems from a study of T cells in Graves' hyperthyroidism and ophthalmopathy. The CDR3 spans 14 residues. After removal of 2 bases from V and 2 bases from J, the junction contained 4 bases not matched to a gene. Germline CDR1 is SQVTM and CDR2 is ANQGSEA. On the basis of clinical symptoms, serum thyroxine and TRAb, thyroid ultrasound and orbital computed tomography, diagnoses were made. TCR beta CDR3 regions were amplified from RNA. Carried out on the TCR CDR3, a first-round RT-PCR used the HTBI primer set. MiXCR, applied by TCRdb to the multiplex PCR reads, yields one record per CDR3 protein. The table lists approximately 370,000 distinct CDR3 sequences, about 18% of them singletons. General study points: Through a model of 13 V-J features, ophthalmopathy was separated from stable hyperthyroidism. The model forecast ophthalmopathy, anticipating it by a median roughly 6.5 months before onset. Most clonotypes expanded in the thyroid (above 0.001) were also present in blood.

Sequencing input: blood. This clonotype originated in a woman aged 25 to 39 with Graves' hyperthyroidism that later progressed to Graves' ophthalmopathy. The rearrangement uses TRBV29-1 and TRBJ2-7, with 9 bases matching TRBD2. The CDR3 bases are TGCAGCGTTGAAACAACTAGCGGGCCCTACGAGCAGTACTTC. Translated, it gives CSVETTSGPYEQYF.